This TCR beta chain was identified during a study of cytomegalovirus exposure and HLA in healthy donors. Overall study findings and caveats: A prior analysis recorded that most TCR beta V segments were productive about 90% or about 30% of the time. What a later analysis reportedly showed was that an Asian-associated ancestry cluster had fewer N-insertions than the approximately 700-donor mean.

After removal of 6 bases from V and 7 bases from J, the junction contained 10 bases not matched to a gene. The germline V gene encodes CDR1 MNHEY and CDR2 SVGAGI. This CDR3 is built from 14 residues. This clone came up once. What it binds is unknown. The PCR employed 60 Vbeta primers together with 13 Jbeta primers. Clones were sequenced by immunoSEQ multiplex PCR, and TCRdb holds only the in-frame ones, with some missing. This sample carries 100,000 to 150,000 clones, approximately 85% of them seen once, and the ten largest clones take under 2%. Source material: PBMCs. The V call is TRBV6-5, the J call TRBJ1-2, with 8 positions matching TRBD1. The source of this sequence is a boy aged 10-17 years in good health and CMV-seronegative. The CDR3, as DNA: TGTGCCAGCAGCCCTCTCAGGGGGCCCGTTGGCTACACCTTC. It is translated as CASSPLRGPVGYTF.